This T cell receptor beta chain was sequenced for a study of T cell responses to AZD1222 COVID-19 vaccine. The study, taken as a whole, reports: Baseline testing showed seropositivity in only 5 or 6 AZD1222 recipients. Per reports, nearly half of all spike-specific TCRs target regions that are unmutated in variants. Most donors were white British and more were female, and clonal diversity was possibly underestimated. Spike-specific TCR depth and breadth grew after two AZD1222 doses.

About this clone: Its antigen remains unidentified.

Germline lookup yields CDR1 SQVTM and CDR2 ANQGSEA. V shed 5 bases and J shed 1 base, with 14 bases lying between them. The CDR3 runs to 14 residues. TCRdb's table, derived via immunoSEQ multiplex PCR, lists solely in-frame clones and lacks some. The repertoire consists of some 110,000 clones, with less than 90% occurring once and the leading ten covering 6% to 8%. This TCR derives from an adult in good health. V usage is TRBV29-1 and J usage is TRBJ1-1, with a tentative D call TRBD1 (5 bases). The specimen was peripheral blood, collected on day 0 of AZD1222 vaccination. CDR3 sequence: CSVTSGPANTEAFF. The CDR3 DNA is TGCAGCGTTACATCGGGGCCAGCGAACACTGAAGCTTTCTTT. The full variable domain, its missing parts supplied by reference TRBV29-1 and TRBJ1-1, is SAVISQKPSRDICQRGTSLTIQCQVDSQVTMMFWYRQQPGQSLTLIATANQGSEATYESGFVIDKFPISRPNLTFSTLTVSNMSPEDSSIYLCSVTSGPANTEAFFGQGTRLTVV.